Sequencing of this T cell receptor beta chain was carried out in a study of siplizumab effects on memory and regulatory T cells. Generated by immunoSEQ multiplex PCR, the TCRdb table keeps only in-frame clones and is missing some. Among around 110,000 clones listed, roughly 94% were seen once. J gave up 4 bases and V 5 bases, and 7 bases lay outside the gene matches. This CDR3 region has 14 residues. CDR1 and CDR2 from the germline V gene are MNHEY and SVGAGI. V usage is TRBV6-5 and J usage is TRBJ1-2, with 7 positions matching TRBD1. The sequenced sample consisted of non-Treg CD4+ T cells sorted from blood. This receptor was obtained from a human donor in good health. The CDR3 sequence is CASSVTTGPYGYTF. The CDR3 nucleotides are TGTGCCAGCAGTGTTACGACAGGGCCCTATGGCTACACCTTC.